This TCR beta chain was retrieved from a study of response to subunit inactivated influenza vaccine. Study-level results: T cells newly recruited by each seasonal influenza vaccination are few, the authors suggested.

Per the germline V gene, CDR1 is MNHNY and CDR2 is SVGAGI (reference sequence). V lost 6 bases to trimming and J lost 12 bases, with 14 bases between them. The CDR3 has 11 residues. This clonotype was recorded a few times. Its antigen remains unidentified. A single record per CDR3 protein comes from TCRdb applying MiXCR to the RT-PCR reads. In the table there are 200,000 to 300,000 distinct CDR3 sequences, about 12% of which are singletons. The material was non-naive T cells sorted from PBMCs, obtained 14 to 15 days before vaccination. V gene TRBV6-6 combines with J gene TRBJ1-1; D ambiguous. The receptor comes from a man between 50 and 59 years old who received an inactivated influenza vaccine. The CDR3 bases are TGTGCCAGCAGCCCTGGCCGGGCAACTTTCTTT. Translation: CASSPGRATFF.